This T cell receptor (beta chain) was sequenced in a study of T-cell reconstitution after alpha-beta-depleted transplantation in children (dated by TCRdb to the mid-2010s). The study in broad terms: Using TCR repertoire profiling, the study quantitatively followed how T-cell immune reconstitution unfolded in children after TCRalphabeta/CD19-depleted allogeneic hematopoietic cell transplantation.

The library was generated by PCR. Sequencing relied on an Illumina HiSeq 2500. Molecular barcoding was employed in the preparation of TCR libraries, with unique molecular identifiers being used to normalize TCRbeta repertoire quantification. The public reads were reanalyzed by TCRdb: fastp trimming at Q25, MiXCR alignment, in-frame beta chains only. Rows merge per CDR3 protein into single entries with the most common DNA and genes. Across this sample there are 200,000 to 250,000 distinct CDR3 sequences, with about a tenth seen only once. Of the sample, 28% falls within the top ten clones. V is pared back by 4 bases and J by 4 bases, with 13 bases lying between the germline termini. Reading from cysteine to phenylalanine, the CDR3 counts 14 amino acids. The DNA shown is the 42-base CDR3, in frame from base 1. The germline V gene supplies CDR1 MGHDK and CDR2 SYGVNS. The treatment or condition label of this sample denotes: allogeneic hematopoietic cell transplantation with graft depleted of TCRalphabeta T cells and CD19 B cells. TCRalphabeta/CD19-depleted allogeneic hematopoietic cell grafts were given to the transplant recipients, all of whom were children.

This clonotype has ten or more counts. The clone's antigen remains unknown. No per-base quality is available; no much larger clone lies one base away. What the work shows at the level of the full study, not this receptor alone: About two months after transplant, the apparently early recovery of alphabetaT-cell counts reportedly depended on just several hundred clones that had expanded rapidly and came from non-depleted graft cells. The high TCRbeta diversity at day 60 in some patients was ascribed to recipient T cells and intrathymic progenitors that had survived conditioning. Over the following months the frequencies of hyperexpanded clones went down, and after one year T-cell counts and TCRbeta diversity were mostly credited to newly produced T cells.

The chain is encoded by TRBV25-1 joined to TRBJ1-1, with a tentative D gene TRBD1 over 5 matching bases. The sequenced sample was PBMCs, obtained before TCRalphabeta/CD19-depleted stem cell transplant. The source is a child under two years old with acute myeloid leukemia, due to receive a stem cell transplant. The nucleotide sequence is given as TGTGCCAGCAGTGGACCAGGTGGGGGCACTGAAGCTTTCTTT. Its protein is CASSGPGGGTEAFF. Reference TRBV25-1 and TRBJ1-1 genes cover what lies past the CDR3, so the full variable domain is EADIYQTPRYLVIGTGKKITLECSQTMGHDKMYWYQQDPGMELHLIHYSYGVNSTEKGDLSSESTVSRIRTEHFPLTLESARPSHTSQYLCASSGPGGGTEAFFGQGTRLTVV.